One and the same sample provided the 24 T cell receptor beta chains below, sequenced in a study of T cell clonotyping in hematopoietic cell transplantation. Method: immunoSEQ multiplex PCR; TCRdb's copy keeps in-frame clones and lacks some. This sample has 15,000 to 20,000 clones, with about 83% found just once. The sample's time point: recipient sample about 28 days before transplant, after cytoreduction. Material: peripheral blood mononuclear cells, obtained before stem cell transplant. These receptors were collected from a man aged 45 to 65 with acute myeloid leukemia. Some clones in this sample may be carry-over from other donors' samples.

In its sample, this clone was seen a few times. The gene calls are TRBV27 and TRBJ2-1; D is unclear. Germline-derived CDR1 and CDR2 are MNHEY and SMNVEV (reference sequence). The CDR3 has 14 residues. V lost 4 bases and J lost 5, with 12 bases in between. CDR3 sequence (DNA): TGTGCCAGCAGTTACACCAACAACGACAATGAGCAGTTCTTC. Protein sequence: CASSYTNNDNEQFF.

The chain links TRBV29-1 to TRBJ1-2, with unresolved D. The CDR3 has 15 amino acids. From germline, CDR1 is SQVTM and CDR2 ANQGSEA. Trimming pared 2 bases from V and 4 bases from J, leaving 17 bases between. CDR3 nucleotide sequence: TGCAGCGTTGAAAGACCGCTATCGTTAGGCTATGGCTACACCTTC. It is translated as CSVERPLSLGYGYTF. Full variable domain (remainder filled in from reference TRBV29-1 and TRBJ1-2): SAVISQKPSRDICQRGTSLTIQCQVDSQVTMMFWYRQQPGQSLTLIATANQGSEATYESGFVIDKFPISRPNLTFSTLTVSNMSPEDSSIYLCSVERPLSLGYGYTFGSGTRLTVV.

The CDR3 DNA sequence: TGTGCCAGCAGCATTGGACCCAAAGCTTTCTTT. This codes for CASSIGPKAFF. V is TRBV7-2 and J is TRBJ1-1; D is unresolved. Germline V CDR1 and CDR2: SGHTA, FQGNSA. Trimming removed 5 bases from V and 9 bases from J, with 10 bases in between. CDR3 size: 11 residues.

The chain links TRBV4-3 to TRBJ1-2; D unresolved. Germline values: CDR1 LGHNA, CDR2 YSLEER. CDR3 length: 11 residues. V shed 5 bases and J shed 5 bases, with 6 bases lying between them. The CDR3 DNA sequence: TGCGCCAGCAGCAACTCTTATGGCTACACCTTC. As protein: CASSNSYGYTF.

The chain joins TRBV5-4 to TRBJ1-3, with 9 bases matching TRBD1. V gave up 4 bases and J gave up 0 bases; unmatched junction bases: 8. Looked up from germline, CDR1 is SGHNT and CDR2 is YYREEE (reference sequence). The length of the CDR3 is 17 residues. CDR3 sequence reads: CASSPAGQGISGNTIYF. The CDR3 region has the DNA TGTGCCAGCAGCCCGGCTGGACAGGGGATCTCTGGAAACACCATATATTTT.

V and J are TRBV7-2 and TRBJ2-5; 8 bases are shared with TRBD1. This CDR3 is 14 amino acids long. Germline CDR1 and CDR2: SGHTA and FQGNSA. The ends lost 6 bases at V and 4 bases at J; junction bases unmatched: 7. CDR3 residues: CASSPTGGRETQYF. CDR3 nucleotide sequence: TGTGCCAGCAGTCCCACAGGGGGAAGAGAGACCCAGTACTTC.

This chain connects TRBV27 to TRBJ2-7, with 10 bases matching TRBD1. CDR1 and CDR2 from the germline V gene are MNHEY and SMNVEV (reference sequence). V was pared by 6 bases and J by 5 bases, with 10 bases of the junction left unmatched. The CDR3 runs 15 residues. CDR3 coding DNA: TGTGCCAGCAGCCTCCGGGGACAGGGGTTCCACGAGCAGTACTTC. Amino acids: CASSLRGQGFHEQYF.

The rearrangement joins TRBV27 to TRBJ2-3, with D possibly TRBD2 on 5 matching bases. The CDR3 loop spans 16 amino acids. Trimming shortened V by 3 bases and J by 4 bases, and 17 bases separated the two germline ends. Germline V CDR1 and CDR2: MNHEY, SMNVEV (reference sequence). The CDR3 sequence is CASSFLGLRKADTQYF. As DNA, the CDR3 is TGTGCCAGCAGTTTTTTAGGACTCAGAAAGGCAGATACGCAGTATTTT.

The chain has TRBV4-1 and TRBJ2-1; D may be TRBD2 (5 bases). The germline gives CDR1 MGHRA, CDR2 YSYEKL. The CDR3 runs 16 residues. Trimming pared 1 base from V and 8 bases from J, leaving 18 bases between. CDR3 loop: CASSQVGLLDGDEQFF. The CDR3 nucleotides read TGCGCCAGCAGCCAAGTAGGACTTCTCGACGGGGATGAGCAGTTCTTC.

The chain uses TRBV28 and TRBJ2-7; 14 bases align to TRBD2. This CDR3 is 18 amino acids long. Per germline, CDR1 MDHEN and CDR2 SYDVKM. The junction had 9 bases not matched to a gene; V was cut back by 5 bases and J by 0 bases. CDR3 DNA sequence: TGTGCCAGCAGTCGACGGACTAGCGGGGGGACTCTCTCCTACGAGCAGTACTTC. Translating it yields CASSRRTSGGTLSYEQYF.

The chain couples TRBV7-3 to TRBJ2-2, with D possibly being TRBD1 (5 bases). The CDR3 loop spans 15 amino acids. Germline V lookup: CDR1 SGHTA, CDR2 FQGTGA. The V end lost 3 bases, the J end lost 4 bases, and 12 bases lay between the germline ends. The CDR3 DNA reads TGTGCCAGCAGCTTTTCTCGGCAGGGCACCGGGGAGCTGTTTTTT. Translation: CASSFSRQGTGELFF.

The gene calls are TRBV5-1 and TRBJ1-1, with D tentatively TRBD1 (5 bases). The CDR3 consists of 15 residues. V lost 2 bases and J lost 0, with 11 bases in between. In germline, CDR1 is SGHRS, CDR2 YFSETQ. The CDR3 here is CASSLTGQVNTEAFF. As DNA, the CDR3 is TGCGCCAGCAGCTTAACAGGTCAGGTGAACACTGAAGCTTTCTTT.

The chain links TRBV2 to TRBJ1-2, with D possibly being TRBD1 (5 bases). CDR1 and CDR2 from the germline V gene are SNHLY and FYNNEI. Trimming left V 5 bases short and J 4 bases short, with 14 bases between. CDR3 length: 14 residues. The CDR3: CASSPRVTFYGYTF. In DNA, the CDR3 is TGTGCCAGCAGTCCCAGGGTGACCTTCTATGGCTACACCTTC.

V gene TRBV6-1 combines with J gene TRBJ2-7; no reliable D call. V was clipped by 3 bases and J by 3 bases, with 15 bases between them. There are 15 residues in the CDR3. Germline CDR1 is MNHNS and CDR2 is SASEGT. As DNA, the CDR3 is TGTGCCAGCAGTGAGGTGTTCGGTGGGTTCTACGAGCAGTACTTC. This sequence encodes CASSEVFGGFYEQYF.

This clone was picked up one time. The gene calls are TRBV10-3 and TRBJ2-2; D remains ambiguous. The CDR3 runs 15 residues. Germline V CDR1 and CDR2: ENHRY, SYGVKD. V was clipped by 3 bases and J by 4 bases, with 12 bases between them. The CDR3 DNA follows: TGTGCCATCAGTGACGGATCCTCGAGCACCGGGGAGCTGTTTTTT. This encodes CAISDGSSSTGELFF.

The V call is TRBV19, the J call TRBJ2-2; 7 nucleotides align to TRBD2. Germline assignment: CDR1 LNHDA and CDR2 SQIVND (reference sequence). The CDR3 has 15 amino acids. The junction had 8 bases not matched to a gene; V was cut back by 4 bases and J by 6 bases. Here the CDR3 DNA reads TGTGCCAGTAGTAGAACGGCGGGGGTAGCCGGGGAGCTGTTTTTT. It specifies CASSRTAGVAGELFF.

The chain links TRBV7-6 to TRBJ1-4; D perhaps matches TRBD1 (5 bases). V was cut by 4 bases and J by 4 bases, with 10 bases left in between. This CDR3 has 14 residues. Per germline, CDR1 SGHVS and CDR2 FNYEAQ. The CDR3 nucleotides are TGTGCCAGCAGCTCGGACACCCTTAATGAAAAACTGTTTTTT. This translates into CASSSDTLNEKLFF.

This chain uses TRBV5-1 with TRBJ2-7; D gene ambiguous. The CDR3 consists of 15 residues. The ends were cut back, 1 base at V and 3 bases at J, with 14 bases in the middle. The V gene's germline CDR1 is SGHRS and CDR2 YFSETQ. The CDR3 protein is CASSLMGRSIYEQYF. The CDR3 DNA reads as TGCGCCAGCAGCTTGATGGGCCGATCCATCTACGAGCAGTACTTC.

The chain links TRBV19 to TRBJ1-2; 7 nucleotides agree with TRBD1. V was clipped by 5 bases and J by 4 bases; unmatched bases: 4. CDR1 and CDR2 from the germline V gene are LNHDA and SQIVND (reference sequence). This CDR3 has 13 residues. For the CDR3, the DNA is TGTGCCAGTAGTCCGGGACAGCGCTATGGCTACACCTTC. As protein: CASSPGQRYGYTF.

The chain joins TRBV15 to TRBJ1-5, with D perhaps matching TRBD1 (6 bases). The germline V gene has CDR1 LNHNV and CDR2 YYDKDF (reference sequence). The CDR3 contains 17 residues. The V end was cut by 0 bases, the J end by 1 base, with 13 bases between. This CDR3 reads CATSREWIRGSNQPQHF. In nucleotides, the CDR3 is TGTGCCACCAGCAGAGAGTGGATCAGGGGAAGCAATCAGCCCCAGCATTTT. The full variable domain, completed using reference TRBV15 and TRBJ1-5, is DAMVIQNPRYQVTQFGKPVTLSCSQTLNHNVMYWYQQKSSQAPKLLFHYYDKDFNNEADTPDNFQSRRPNTSFCFLDIRSPGLGDTAMYLCATSREWIRGSNQPQHFGDGTRLSIL.

DNA for the CDR3: TGTGCCAGCAGCTTAAACAGCGGGGGGCTCTACAATGAGCAGTTCTTC. Protein sequence: CASSLNSGGLYNEQFF. The gene calls are TRBV11-3 and TRBJ2-1; 9 bases agree with TRBD2. The CDR3 spans 16 residues. After removal of 2 bases from V and 3 bases from J, the junction contained 5 bases not matched to a gene. Germline CDR1 is SGHNT and CDR2 is YENEEA.

V and J are TRBV25-1 and TRBJ2-1; D assignment may be TRBD1 or TRBD2 (5 bases each). V was shortened by 7 bases and J by 5 bases, with 18 bases between the two germline ends. The CDR3 consists of 15 residues. Germline CDR1 MGHDK, CDR2 SYGVNS. The CDR3 region has the DNA TGTGCCAGCAATCCTCTGGGGGAAACCCACAATGAGCAGTTCTTC. Translation: CASNPLGETHNEQFF.

The chain employs TRBV19 and TRBJ1-5; D is uncertain. CDR1 is LNHDA and CDR2 is SQIVND in the germline V gene (reference sequence). V was shortened by 5 bases and J by 0 bases, with 11 bases between the two germline ends. The CDR3 is 15 amino acids. The CDR3, as DNA: TGTGCCAGTAGTCTACAGTTGGGTAGCAATCAGCCCCAGCATTTT. Translating gives CASSLQLGSNQPQHF.

The rearrangement uses TRBV7-9 and TRBJ2-7; 9 nucleotides align to TRBD2. The CDR3 totals 14 residues. Germline V lookup: CDR1 SEHNR, CDR2 FQNEAQ (reference sequence). V lost 5 bases to trimming and J lost 5 bases; unmatched junction nucleotides: 7. The CDR3 is CASSRGGGLDEQYF. CDR3 DNA: TGTGCCAGCAGCCGCGGGGGGGGGCTCGACGAGCAGTACTTC.